Each of the 7 T cell receptor beta chains below was sequenced from the same sample in a study of T cells after yellow fever vaccination. A single record per CDR3 protein comes from TCRdb applying MiXCR to the 5' RACE reads. The data contain approximately 580,000 distinct CDR3 sequences, approximately 16% of them seen just once; the ten biggest clones take up approximately 15%. Sequences were derived from PBMCs, sampled about 5 days after the first yellow fever vaccination. These receptors originate from a man between 18 and 29 years old who received the YFV17D yellow fever vaccine.

This clonotype was counted a few times. V gene TRBV9 combines with J gene TRBJ1-1; no clear D. The CDR3 extends over 11 amino acids. The germline gives CDR1 SGDLS, CDR2 YYNGEE. V was clipped by 7 bases and J by 3 bases, with 7 bases between them. CDR3 in amino acids: CASGNYTEAFF. In nucleotides, the CDR3 is TGTGCCAGCGGTAATTACACTGAAGCTTTCTTT. Drawing the rest from reference TRBV9 and TRBJ1-1, the complete variable domain is DSGVTQTPKHLITATGQRVTLRCSPRSGDLSVYWYQQSLDQGLQFLIQYYNGEERAKGNILERFSAQQFPDLHSELNLSSLELGDSALYFCASGNYTEAFFGQGTRLTVV.

This chain connects TRBV29-1 to TRBJ1-1; D is ambiguous. CDR3 size: 12 residues. V lost 2 bases and J 1 base, leaving 5 bases between the germline ends. The germline V gene has CDR1 SQVTM and CDR2 ANQGSEA. The CDR3 DNA sequence: TGCAGCGTTGAAAGTGGGAACACTGAAGCTTTCTTT. Its translation is CSVESGNTEAFF.

This clonotype was observed a handful of times. CDR3 protein: CASGGLQETQYF. The CDR3 bases are TGCGCCAGCGGGGGGTTACAAGAGACCCAGTACTTC. V usage is TRBV5-1 and J usage is TRBJ2-5, with D possibly TRBD2 on 6 matching bases. Germline V gives CDR1 SGHRS, CDR2 YFSETQ. V lost 7 bases, J lost 2 bases, and 9 bases lay in between. The length of the CDR3 is 12 residues.

This clonotype has just a few counts. The chain employs TRBV3-1 and TRBJ1-1; D gene uncertain. V lost 5 bases, J lost 4 bases, and 14 bases lay in between. Germline values: CDR1 LGHDT, CDR2 YNNKEL (reference sequence). This CDR3 spans 14 amino acids. The CDR3 nucleotides are TGTGCCAGCAGCTACGGTGTTATTCCCACTGAAGCTTTCTTT. Amino acid sequence: CASSYGVIPTEAFF.

This chain joins TRBV5-1 and TRBJ2-5; 13 bases line up with TRBD2. Germline CDR1 is SGHRS and CDR2 is YFSETQ. J was trimmed by 0 bases and V by 5 bases; bases with no gene match: 4. There are 16 residues in the CDR3. DNA of the CDR3: TGCGCCAGCAGAACGACTAGCGGGGGGTACCAAGAGACCCAGTACTTC. Its protein product is CASRTTSGGYQETQYF.

This rearrangement joins TRBV5-1 to TRBJ1-5; D not resolved. The V end lost 6 bases, the J end lost 7 bases, and 14 bases lay between the germline ends. The V gene's germline CDR1 is SGHRS and CDR2 YFSETQ. This CDR3 has 13 amino acids. The chain's CDR3 is CASNASPGQPQHF. The CDR3, as DNA: TGCGCCAGCAACGCCTCCCCTGGGCAGCCCCAGCATTTT.

This clonotype was seen a few times. J is TRBJ2-2 and V is TRBV4-2; D possibly corresponds to TRBD1 (6 bases). The V and J ends lost 4 bases and 3 bases respectively, with 12 bases between them. The V gene's germline CDR1 is LGHNA and CDR2 YNFKEQ. This CDR3 region has 15 residues. Written as DNA, the CDR3 is TGTGCCAGCAGCCCGACAGGCCTGGACACCGGGGAGCTGTTTTTT. It specifies CASSPTGLDTGELFF.